This T cell receptor beta chain was sequenced during a study of blood T cell repertoires in COVID-19. This clone was recorded only once. Some clones are missing from TCRdb's copy, which holds only in-frame ones; the method was immunoSEQ multiplex PCR. The sample has 180,000 or so clones, less than 90% seen once; the top ten hold 14%. CDR3 size: 14 residues. Germline-derived CDR1 and CDR2 are MNHEY and SVGAGI. Deletions cut 2 bases from V and 4 bases from J, with 11 bases between. This chain links TRBV6-5 with TRBJ2-5; D is perhaps TRBD1 (6 bases). This receptor was identified in a woman between 70 and 85 years old with COVID-19, enrolled during active disease. The sequenced sample consisted of peripheral blood. The CDR3 region is CASSYPGTLETQYF. The DNA of the CDR3 is TGTGCCAGCAGTTACCCCGGGACATTAGAGACCCAGTACTTC.